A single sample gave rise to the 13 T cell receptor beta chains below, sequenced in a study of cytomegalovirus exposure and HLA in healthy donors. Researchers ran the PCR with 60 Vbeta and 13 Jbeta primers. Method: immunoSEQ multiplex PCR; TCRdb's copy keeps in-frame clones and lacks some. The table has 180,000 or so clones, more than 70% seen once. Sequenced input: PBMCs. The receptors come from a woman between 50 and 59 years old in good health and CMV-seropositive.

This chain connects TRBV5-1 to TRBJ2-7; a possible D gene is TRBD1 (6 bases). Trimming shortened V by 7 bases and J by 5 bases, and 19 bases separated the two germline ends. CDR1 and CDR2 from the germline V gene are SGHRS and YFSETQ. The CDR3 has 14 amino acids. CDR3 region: CASGMGASSDEQYF. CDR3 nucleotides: TGCGCCAGCGGGATGGGGGCCTCGAGTGACGAGCAGTACTTC. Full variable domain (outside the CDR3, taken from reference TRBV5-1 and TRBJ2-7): KAGVTQTPRYLIKTRGQQVTLSCSPISGHRSVSWYQQTPGQGLQFLFEYFSETQRNKGNFPGRFSGRQFSNSRSEMNVSTLELGDSALYLCASGMGASSDEQYFGPGTRLTVT.

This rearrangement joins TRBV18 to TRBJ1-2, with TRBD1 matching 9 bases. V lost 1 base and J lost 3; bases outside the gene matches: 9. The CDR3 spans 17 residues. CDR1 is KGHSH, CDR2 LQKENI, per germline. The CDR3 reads CASSPRIQQGADYGYTF. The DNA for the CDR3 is TGTGCCAGCTCACCACGAATTCAACAGGGGGCGGACTATGGCTACACCTTC.

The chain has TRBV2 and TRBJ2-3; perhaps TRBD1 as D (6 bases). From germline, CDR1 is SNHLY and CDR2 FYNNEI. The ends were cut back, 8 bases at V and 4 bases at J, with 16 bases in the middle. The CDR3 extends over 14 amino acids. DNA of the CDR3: TGTGCCAGCTGTTATCGAACAGGGCCAGATACGCAGTATTTT. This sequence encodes CASCYRTGPDTQYF.

CDR3 nucleotide sequence: TGCGCCAGCAGTCATCCAGTCCCTTTCTACGAGCAGTACTTC. Amino acids: CASSHPVPFYEQYF. J is TRBJ2-7 and V is TRBV23-1; no clear D. TRBV23-1 is reported as an ORF; its role is uncertain. Trimming stripped 3 bases from V and 3 bases from J, with 12 bases between. The CDR3 is 14 amino acids.

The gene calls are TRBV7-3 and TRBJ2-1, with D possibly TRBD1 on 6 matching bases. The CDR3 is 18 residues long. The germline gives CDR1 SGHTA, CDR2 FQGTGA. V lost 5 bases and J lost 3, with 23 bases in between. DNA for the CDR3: TGTGCCAGCAGCCTACTCCACCTACAGGGACGGGGCTACAATGAGCAGTTCTTC. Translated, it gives CASSLLHLQGRGYNEQFF.

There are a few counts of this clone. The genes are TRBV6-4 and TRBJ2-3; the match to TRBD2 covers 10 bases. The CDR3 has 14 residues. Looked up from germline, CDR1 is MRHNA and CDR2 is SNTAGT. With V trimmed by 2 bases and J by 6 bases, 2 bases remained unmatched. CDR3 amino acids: CASSDLAGADTQYF. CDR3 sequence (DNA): TGTGCCAGCAGTGACCTAGCGGGAGCCGATACGCAGTATTTT.

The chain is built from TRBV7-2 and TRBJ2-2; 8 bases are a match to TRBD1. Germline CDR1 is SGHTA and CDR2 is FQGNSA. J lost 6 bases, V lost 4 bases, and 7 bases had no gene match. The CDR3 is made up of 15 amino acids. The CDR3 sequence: CASSSRGQEPGELFF. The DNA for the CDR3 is TGTGCCAGCAGCTCCCGGGGACAGGAACCCGGGGAGCTGTTTTTT.

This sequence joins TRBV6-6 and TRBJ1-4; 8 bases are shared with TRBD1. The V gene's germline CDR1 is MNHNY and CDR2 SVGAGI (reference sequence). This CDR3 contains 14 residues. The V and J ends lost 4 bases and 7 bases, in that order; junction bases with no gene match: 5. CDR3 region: CASSLGQVFEKLFF. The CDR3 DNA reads TGTGCCAGCAGTTTGGGACAGGTGTTTGAAAAACTGTTTTTT.

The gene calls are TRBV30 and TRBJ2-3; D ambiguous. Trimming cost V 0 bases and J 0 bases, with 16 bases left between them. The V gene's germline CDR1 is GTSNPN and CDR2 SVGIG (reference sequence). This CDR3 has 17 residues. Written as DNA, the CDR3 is TGTGCCTGGAGTGTACGTCAGTGGGCCGTTAGCACAGATACGCAGTATTTT. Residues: CAWSVRQWAVSTDTQYF.

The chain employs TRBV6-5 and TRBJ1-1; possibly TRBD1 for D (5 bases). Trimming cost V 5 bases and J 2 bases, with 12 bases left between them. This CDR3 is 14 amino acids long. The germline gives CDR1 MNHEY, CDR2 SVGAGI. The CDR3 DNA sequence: TGTGCCAGCAGTAAGGGGCAGTTAAACACTGAAGCTTTCTTT. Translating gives CASSKGQLNTEAFF.

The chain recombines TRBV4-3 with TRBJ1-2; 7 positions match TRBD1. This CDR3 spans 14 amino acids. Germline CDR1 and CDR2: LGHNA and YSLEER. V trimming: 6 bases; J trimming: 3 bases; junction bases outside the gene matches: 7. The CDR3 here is CASSYRGSDYGYTF. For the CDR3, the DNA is TGCGCCAGCAGTTACAGGGGCAGTGACTATGGCTACACCTTC.

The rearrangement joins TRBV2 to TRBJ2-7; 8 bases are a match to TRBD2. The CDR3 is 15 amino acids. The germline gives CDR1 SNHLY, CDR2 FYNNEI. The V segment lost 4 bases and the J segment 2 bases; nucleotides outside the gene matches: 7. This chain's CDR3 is CASSAQEAGAYEQYF. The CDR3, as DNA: TGTGCCAGCAGTGCCCAGGAAGCGGGGGCCTACGAGCAGTACTTC. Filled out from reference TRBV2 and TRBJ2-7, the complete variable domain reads EPEVTQTPSHQVTQMGQEVILRCVPISNHLYFYWYRQILGQKVEFLVSFYNNEISEKSEIFDDQFSVERPDGSNFTLKIRSTKLEDSAMYFCASSAQEAGAYEQYFGPGTRLTVT.

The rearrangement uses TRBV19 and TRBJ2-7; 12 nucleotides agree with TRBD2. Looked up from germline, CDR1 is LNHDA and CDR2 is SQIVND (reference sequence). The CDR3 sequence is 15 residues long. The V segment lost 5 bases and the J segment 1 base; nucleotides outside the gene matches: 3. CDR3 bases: TGTGCCAGTAGTCCTAGCGGGAGGGTATCCTACGAGCAGTACTTC. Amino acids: CASSPSGRVSYEQYF.